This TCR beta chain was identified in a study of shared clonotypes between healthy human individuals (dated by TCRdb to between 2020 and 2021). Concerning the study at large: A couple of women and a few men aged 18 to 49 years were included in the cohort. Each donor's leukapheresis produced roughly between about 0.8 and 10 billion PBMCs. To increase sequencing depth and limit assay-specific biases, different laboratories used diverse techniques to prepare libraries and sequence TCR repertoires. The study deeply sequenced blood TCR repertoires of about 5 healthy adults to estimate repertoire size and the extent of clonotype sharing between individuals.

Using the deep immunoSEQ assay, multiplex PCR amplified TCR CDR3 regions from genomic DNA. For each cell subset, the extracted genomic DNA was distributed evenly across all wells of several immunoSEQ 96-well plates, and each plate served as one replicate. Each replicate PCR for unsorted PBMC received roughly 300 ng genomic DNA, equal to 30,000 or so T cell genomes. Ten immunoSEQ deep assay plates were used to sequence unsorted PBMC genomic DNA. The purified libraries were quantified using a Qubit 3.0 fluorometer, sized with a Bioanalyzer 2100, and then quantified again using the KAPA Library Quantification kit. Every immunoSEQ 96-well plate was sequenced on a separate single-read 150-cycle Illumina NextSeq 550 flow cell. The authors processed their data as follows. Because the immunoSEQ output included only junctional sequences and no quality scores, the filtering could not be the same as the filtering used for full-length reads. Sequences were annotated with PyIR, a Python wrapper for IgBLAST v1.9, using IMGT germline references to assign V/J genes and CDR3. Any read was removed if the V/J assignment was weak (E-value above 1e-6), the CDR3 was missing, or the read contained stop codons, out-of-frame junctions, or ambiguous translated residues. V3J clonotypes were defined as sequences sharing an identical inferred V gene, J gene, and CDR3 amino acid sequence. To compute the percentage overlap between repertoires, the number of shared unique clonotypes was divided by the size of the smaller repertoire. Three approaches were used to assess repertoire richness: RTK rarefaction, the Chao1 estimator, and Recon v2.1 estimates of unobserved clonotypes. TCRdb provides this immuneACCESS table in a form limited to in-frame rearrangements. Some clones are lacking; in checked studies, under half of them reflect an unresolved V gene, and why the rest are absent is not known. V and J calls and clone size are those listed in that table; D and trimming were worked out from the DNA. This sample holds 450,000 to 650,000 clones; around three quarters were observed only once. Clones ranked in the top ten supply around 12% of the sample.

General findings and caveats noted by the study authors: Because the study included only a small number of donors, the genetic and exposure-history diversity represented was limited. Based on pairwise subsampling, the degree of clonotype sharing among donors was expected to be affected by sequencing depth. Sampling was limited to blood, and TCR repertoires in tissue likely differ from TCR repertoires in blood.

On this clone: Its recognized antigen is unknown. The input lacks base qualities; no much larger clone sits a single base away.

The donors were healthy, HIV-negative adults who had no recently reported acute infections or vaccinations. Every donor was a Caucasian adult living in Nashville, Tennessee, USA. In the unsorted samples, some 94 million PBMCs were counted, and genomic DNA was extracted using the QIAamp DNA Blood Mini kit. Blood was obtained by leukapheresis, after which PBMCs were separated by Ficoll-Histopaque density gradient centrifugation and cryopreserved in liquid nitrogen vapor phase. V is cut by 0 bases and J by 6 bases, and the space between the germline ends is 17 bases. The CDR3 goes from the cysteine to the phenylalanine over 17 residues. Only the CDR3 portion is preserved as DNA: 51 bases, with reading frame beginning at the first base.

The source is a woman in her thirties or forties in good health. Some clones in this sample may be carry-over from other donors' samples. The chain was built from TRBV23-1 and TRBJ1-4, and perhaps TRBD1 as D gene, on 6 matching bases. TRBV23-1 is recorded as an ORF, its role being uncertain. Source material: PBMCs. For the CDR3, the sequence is CASSQSWTAGGDEKLFF. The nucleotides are TGCGCCAGCAGTCAATCGTGGACAGCAGGCGGTGATGAAAAACTGTTTTTT.